The 25 T cell receptor beta chains reported below all come from one sample, sequenced in a study of identical twins. In TCRdb, the 5' RACE reads were re-called with MiXCR into one record per CDR3 protein. Altogether 500,000 to 550,000 distinct CDR3 sequences are present, 20% to 25% being singletons, with the ten largest covering approximately 0.5%. A further study also used this sample, focusing on yellow fever vaccine responses in identical twins.

Sequenced input: CD4+ T cells sorted from blood. The source is a young woman in good health.

The genes are TRBV6-1 and TRBJ1-1; 7 bases fit TRBD1. The germline gives CDR1 MNHNS, CDR2 SASEGT. This CDR3 has 15 amino acids. V lost 6 bases, J lost 0 bases, and 7 bases stayed unmatched. CDR3 sequence reads: CASSRSGQMNTEAFF. The CDR3 DNA reads TGTGCCAGCAGCCGATCGGGACAGATGAACACTGAAGCTTTCTTT.

J is TRBJ1-2 and V is TRBV2; D call uncertain. CDR3 length equals 13 residues. Germline values: CDR1 SNHLY, CDR2 FYNNEI. Between the trimmed V and J ends, which lost 7 bases and 0 bases, there was a span of 9 bases. DNA for the CDR3: TGTGCCAGCACTGAGTTCACTAACTATGGCTACACCTTC. This sequence encodes CASTEFTNYGYTF.

J is TRBJ1-2 and V is TRBV14, with D uncertain. The CDR3 totals 14 residues. Germline V gene sequence: CDR1 SGHDN, CDR2 FVKESK. Trimming took 4 bases from V and 4 from J, leaving 13 bases between them. The CDR3 protein is CASSPERASYGYTF. CDR3 DNA sequence: TGTGCCAGCAGCCCGGAAAGGGCATCCTATGGCTACACCTTC.

This clonotype has only a few counts. This chain uses TRBV5-1 with TRBJ2-1, with 8 bases lining up with TRBD2. Germline trimming cut 5 bases from V and 5 bases from J; bases unmatched to any gene: 6. The CDR3 covers 14 residues. Germline V gene lookup returns CDR1 SGHRS and CDR2 YFSETQ. CDR3 loop: CASRSGGIHNEQFF. The CDR3 DNA sequence: TGCGCCAGCAGGTCGGGAGGGATCCACAATGAGCAGTTCTTC. Full variable domain (missing parts from reference TRBV5-1 and TRBJ2-1): KAGVTQTPRYLIKTRGQQVTLSCSPISGHRSVSWYQQTPGQGLQFLFEYFSETQRNKGNFPGRFSGRQFSNSRSEMNVSTLELGDSALYLCASRSGGIHNEQFFGPGTRLTVL.

The rearrangement uses TRBV2 and TRBJ2-5, with 7 bases that match TRBD2. The germline V gene encodes CDR1 SNHLY and CDR2 FYNNEI. The CDR3 spans 14 residues. Trimming cost V 7 bases and J 2 bases; bases outside gene matches: 7. DNA for the CDR3: TGTGCCAGCAAGGGGACTAAAATTCAAGAGACCCAGTACTTC. Translated: CASKGTKIQETQYF.

This clonotype showed up just a few times. The J gene is TRBJ1-6, the V gene TRBV6-1; TRBD1 matches at 7 bases. The CDR3 extends over 12 amino acids. Germline trimming cut 7 bases from V and 11 bases from J; bases unmatched to any gene: 5. The V gene's germline CDR1 is MNHNS and CDR2 SASEGT. In nucleotides, the CDR3 is TGTGCCAGCAAGACAGGGTCACCACCCCTCCACTTT. It translates to CASKTGSPPLHF.

V is TRBV28 and J is TRBJ1-5; no clear D gene. Germline V gene sequence: CDR1 MDHEN, CDR2 SYDVKM. The CDR3 loop spans 14 amino acids. V was clipped by 8 bases and J by 0 bases, with 11 bases between them. CDR3: CASLTLPSNQPQHF. The CDR3 DNA follows: TGTGCCAGCTTGACATTGCCTAGCAATCAGCCCCAGCATTTT.

This clonotype appeared a few times. V and J are TRBV3-1 and TRBJ2-1, with 7 bases lining up with TRBD2. CDR1 is LGHDT, CDR2 YNNKEL, per germline (reference sequence). V was pared by 4 bases and J by 4 bases, with 7 bases of the junction left unmatched. This CDR3 has 15 amino acids. The CDR3 DNA sequence: TGTGCCAGCAGCCCATCTCTAGCGGCATACAATGAGCAGTTCTTC. It specifies CASSPSLAAYNEQFF.

This rearrangement joins TRBV6-5 to TRBJ2-7; D is uncertain. From germline, CDR1 is MNHEY and CDR2 SVGAGI. The CDR3 sequence is 14 residues long. The germline V and J ends were trimmed by 5 bases and 3 bases, with 14 bases remaining between them. The CDR3 coding sequence is TGTGCCAGCAGTCTCTCGAACTACCGCTACGAGCAGTACTTC. This encodes CASSLSNYRYEQYF.

In this sample, this clonotype turned up a few times. This chain links TRBV12-3 or TRBV12-4 with TRBJ2-1, with D perhaps given as TRBD1 or TRBD2 (6 bases each). The CDR3 contains 16 residues. V was pared by 4 bases and J by 8 bases, with 21 bases between. In DNA, the CDR3 is TGTGCCAGCAGTTCTTCCCGACAGGCGGAGCGGGATGAGCAGTTCTTC. Encoded protein: CASSSSRQAERDEQFF.

In nucleotides, the CDR3 is TGTGCCAGCAGCCGCGACCCGGGACTAGCGGGGGCGCGCACAGATACGCAGTATTTT. This sequence encodes CASSRDPGLAGARTDTQYF. The J gene is TRBJ2-3, the V gene TRBV3-1; the match to TRBD2 covers 14 bases. The CDR3 extends over 19 amino acids. J lost 1 base, V lost 4 bases, and 10 bases had no gene match. Germline V gene data show CDR1 as LGHDT and CDR2 as YNNKEL (reference sequence).

The CDR3 spells CASSLQGGFYTEAFF. Written as DNA, the CDR3 is TGTGCCAGCAGCTTACAGGGTGGGTTTTACACTGAAGCTTTCTTT. The genes are TRBV7-9 and TRBJ1-1, with D perhaps matching TRBD1 (5 bases). V lost 2 bases and J 3 bases, leaving 13 bases between the germline ends. Germline assignment: CDR1 SEHNR and CDR2 FQNEAQ (reference sequence). This CDR3 region has 15 residues.

The CDR3 region has the DNA TGTGCCAGCAGCTTACGGGTGGGGGTAGAAGAGACCCAGTACTTC. This gives the protein CASSLRVGVEETQYF. J is TRBJ2-5 and V is TRBV11-3, with D perhaps TRBD1 or TRBD2 (5 bases each). V lost 2 bases to trimming and J lost 3 bases, with 13 bases between them. CDR3 length: 15 amino acids. Germline V CDR1 and CDR2: SGHNT, YENEEA.

The chain couples TRBV7-9 to TRBJ2-7; the match to TRBD1 covers 7 bases. Trimming took 5 bases from V and 6 from J; bases not matched to a gene: 4. CDR1 SEHNR and CDR2 FQNEAQ come from the germline V gene (reference sequence). The length of the CDR3 is 12 residues. The CDR3 nucleotides read TGTGCCAGCAGCCAACAGGGGCTCGAGCAGTACGTC. Its protein product is CASSQQGLEQYV.

V is TRBV20-1 and J is TRBJ2-7; 7 bases are a match to TRBD1. The germline V gene has CDR1 DFQATT and CDR2 SNEGSKA (reference sequence). The V gene end was trimmed by 0 bases and the J gene end by 7 bases; junction bases not matched to a gene: 9. There are 14 residues in the CDR3. In DNA, the CDR3 is TGCAGTGCTAGAGAGTCGACAGGGAAAATAGAGCAGTACGTC. Translation: CSARESTGKIEQYV.

The table lists this clonotype with a few counts. The chain employs TRBV6-5 and TRBJ2-7, with D uncertain. The CDR3 covers 14 residues. V was clipped by 2 bases and J by 2 bases, with 10 bases between them. The germline gives CDR1 MNHEY, CDR2 SVGAGI. The CDR3 protein is CASSYGPIPYEQYF. The CDR3 region has the DNA TGTGCCAGCAGTTACGGTCCCATTCCCTACGAGCAGTACTTC.

CDR3 sequence reads: CASSHSSLNEQFF. The DNA for the CDR3 is TGTGCCAGCAGCCATAGCTCCTTGAATGAGCAGTTCTTC. The chain recombines TRBV14 with TRBJ2-1, with D unresolved. Per the germline V gene, CDR1 is SGHDN and CDR2 is FVKESK. Trimming stripped 3 bases from V and 7 bases from J, with 10 bases between. The CDR3 is 13 amino acids.

This clonotype was counted only a few times. V is TRBV24-1 and J is TRBJ1-3; no firm D call. V dropped 3 bases and J dropped 4 bases, with 6 bases sitting between them. The germline V gene encodes CDR1 KGHDR and CDR2 SFDVKD. The CDR3 totals 13 residues. The CDR3 loop reads CATSDNVGNTIYF. The CDR3 DNA is TGTGCCACCAGTGATAATGTCGGAAACACCATATATTTT.

This clonotype showed up many times. This sequence joins TRBV24-1 and TRBJ2-3, with 7 bases identical to TRBD2. Germline CDR1 KGHDR, CDR2 SFDVKD. This CDR3 spans 13 amino acids. J was trimmed by 7 bases and V by 3 bases; bases with no gene match: 3. In DNA form, the CDR3 reads TGTGCCACCAGTGATCGGGGGGTGAATACGCAGTATTTT. Translated, it gives CATSDRGVNTQYF.

This clonotype has a handful of counts. This sequence joins TRBV29-1 and TRBJ1-5; D is undetermined. The CDR3 runs 12 residues. V lost 7 bases and J 2 bases, leaving 9 bases between the germline ends. Germline lookup yields CDR1 SQVTM and CDR2 ANQGSEA. CDR3 DNA sequence: TGCAGCGCCGGCATTGGCAATCAGCCCCAGCATTTT. Amino acids: CSAGIGNQPQHF.

This clonotype was counted a few times. The genes are TRBV11-2 and TRBJ2-5; D gene ambiguous. Per germline, CDR1 SGHAT and CDR2 FQNNGV. The ends were cut back, 4 bases at V and 2 bases at J, with 14 bases in the middle. This CDR3 has 15 amino acids. The DNA for the CDR3 is TGTGCCAGCAGCTCTATCGGTGTCATTCAAGAGACCCAGTACTTC. As protein: CASSSIGVIQETQYF.

The CDR3 here is CASSQLDSKNSPLHF. CDR3 in DNA: TGTGCCAGCAGCCAACTTGACAGTAAGAATTCACCCCTCCACTTT. J is TRBJ1-6 and V is TRBV3-1, with D tentatively TRBD1 (5 bases). The germline V gene has CDR1 LGHDT and CDR2 YNNKEL (reference sequence). There are 15 residues in the CDR3. Deletions cut 2 bases from V and 7 bases from J, with 12 bases between.

The table lists this clonotype with a few counts. The gene calls are TRBV6-1 and TRBJ2-6; D is undetermined. The V end lost 4 bases, the J end lost 3 bases, and 13 bases lay between the germline ends. The CDR3 loop spans 16 amino acids. Germline V gene lookup returns CDR1 MNHNS and CDR2 SASEGT. The CDR3 DNA reads as TGTGCCAGCAGTGCGGACCCTCCGAATGGGGCCAACGTCCTGACTTTC. It yields the protein CASSADPPNGANVLTF.

This chain uses TRBV20-1 with TRBJ2-7; possibly TRBD1 or TRBD2 for D (6 bases each). The CDR3 covers 16 residues. The germline V gene has CDR1 DFQATT and CDR2 SNEGSKA (reference sequence). Trimming cost V 0 bases and J 0 bases, with 15 bases left between them. The CDR3 is CSARDERGTRSYEQYF. The CDR3 region has the DNA TGCAGTGCTAGAGATGAAAGGGGGACTCGCTCCTACGAGCAGTACTTC.

V and J are TRBV7-3 and TRBJ2-2; D is undetermined. Germline values: CDR1 SGHTA, CDR2 FQGTGA. The V end was cut by 2 bases, the J end by 0 bases, with 1 base between. CDR3 size: 13 residues. The CDR3: CASSLSNTGELFF. The CDR3 bases are TGTGCCAGCAGCTTATCGAACACCGGGGAGCTGTTTTTT.